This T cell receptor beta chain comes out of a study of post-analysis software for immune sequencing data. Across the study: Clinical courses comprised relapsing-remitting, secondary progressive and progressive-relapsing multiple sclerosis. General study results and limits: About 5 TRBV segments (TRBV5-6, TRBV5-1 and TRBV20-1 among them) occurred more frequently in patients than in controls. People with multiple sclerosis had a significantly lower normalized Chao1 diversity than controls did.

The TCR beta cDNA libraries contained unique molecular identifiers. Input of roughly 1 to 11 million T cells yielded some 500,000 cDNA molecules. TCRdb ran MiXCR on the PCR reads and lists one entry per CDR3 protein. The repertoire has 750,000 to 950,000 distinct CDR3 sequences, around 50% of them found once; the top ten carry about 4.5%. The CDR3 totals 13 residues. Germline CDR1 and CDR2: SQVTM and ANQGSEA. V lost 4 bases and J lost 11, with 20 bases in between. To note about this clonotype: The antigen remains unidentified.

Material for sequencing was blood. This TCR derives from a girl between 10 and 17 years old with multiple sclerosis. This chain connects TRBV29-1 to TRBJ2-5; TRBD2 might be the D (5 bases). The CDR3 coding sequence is TGCAGCGTTGGTCCCGGGAATTCAAGAGAGCAGTACTTC. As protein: CSVGPGNSREQYF.